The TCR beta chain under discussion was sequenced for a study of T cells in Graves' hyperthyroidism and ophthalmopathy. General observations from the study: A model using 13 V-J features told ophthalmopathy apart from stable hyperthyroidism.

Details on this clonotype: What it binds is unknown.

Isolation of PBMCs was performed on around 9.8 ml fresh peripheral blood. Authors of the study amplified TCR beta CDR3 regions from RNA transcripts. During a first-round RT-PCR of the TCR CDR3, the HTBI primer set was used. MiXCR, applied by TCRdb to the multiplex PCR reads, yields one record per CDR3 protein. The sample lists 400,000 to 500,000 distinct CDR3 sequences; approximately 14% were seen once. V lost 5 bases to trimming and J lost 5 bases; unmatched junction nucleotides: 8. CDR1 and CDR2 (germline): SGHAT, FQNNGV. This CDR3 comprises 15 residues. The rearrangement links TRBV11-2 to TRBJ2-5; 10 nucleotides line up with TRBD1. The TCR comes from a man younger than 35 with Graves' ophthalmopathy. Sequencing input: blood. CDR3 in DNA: TGTGCCAGCAGCCCGAGGGACAGGGGTATGGAGACCCAGTACTTC. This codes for CASSPRDRGMETQYF. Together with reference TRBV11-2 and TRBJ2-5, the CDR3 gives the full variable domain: EAGVAQSPRYKIIEKRQSVAFWCNPISGHATLYWYQQILGQGPKLLIQFQNNGVVDDSQLPKDRFSAERLKGVDSTLKIQPAKLEDSAVYLCASSPRDRGMETQYFGPGTRLLVL.